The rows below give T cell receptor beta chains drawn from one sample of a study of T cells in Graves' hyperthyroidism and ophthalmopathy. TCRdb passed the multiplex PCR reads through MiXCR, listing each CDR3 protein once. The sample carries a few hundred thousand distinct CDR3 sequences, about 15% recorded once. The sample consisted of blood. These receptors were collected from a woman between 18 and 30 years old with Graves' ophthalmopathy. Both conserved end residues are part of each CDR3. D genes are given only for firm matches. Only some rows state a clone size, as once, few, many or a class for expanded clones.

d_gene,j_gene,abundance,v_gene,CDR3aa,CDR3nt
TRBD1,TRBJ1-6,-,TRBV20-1,CSARDRTGGGSPLHF,TGCAGTGCTAGAGATCGGACAGGGGGTGGGTCACCCCTCCACTTT
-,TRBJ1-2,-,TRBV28,CACSPLAYGYAF,TGTGCCTGCAGCCCCTTGGCCTATGGCTACGCCTTC
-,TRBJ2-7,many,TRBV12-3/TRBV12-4,CASSPARRLYEQYF,TGTGCCAGCAGTCCGGCACGACGGCTCTACGAGCAGTACTTC
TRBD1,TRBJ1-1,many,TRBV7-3,CASSPTRGSTGTEAFF,TGTGCCAGCAGCCCAACCAGGGGGTCTACGGGCACTGAAGCTTTCTTT
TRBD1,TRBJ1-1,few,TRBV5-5,CASSAAEGAFCVRPEAFF,TGTGCCAGCAGCGCCGCGGAGGGGGCGTTCTGTGTTAGGCCTGAAGCTTTCTTT
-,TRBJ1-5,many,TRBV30,CAWSSRNNQPQHF,TGTGCCTGGAGTAGCAGAAACAATCAGCCCCAGCATTTT
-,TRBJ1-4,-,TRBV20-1,CSVSASAYEKLFF,TGCAGTGTGAGTGCTTCTGCCTATGAAAAACTGTTTTTT
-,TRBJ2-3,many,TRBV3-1,CASSLAGAVGTDTQYF,TGTGCCAGCAGCCTCGCGGGGGCGGTCGGCACAGATACGCAGTATTTT
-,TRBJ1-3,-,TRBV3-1,CASSHVGGNTIYF,TGTGCCAGCAGCCATGTAGGGGGAAACACCATATATTTT
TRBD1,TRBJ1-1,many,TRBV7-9,CASRAGQMNTEAFF,TGTGCCAGCAGAGCGGGACAGATGAACACTGAAGCTTTCTTT
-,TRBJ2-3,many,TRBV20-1,CSARDSLASTDTQYF,TGCAGTGCTAGAGATAGCCTAGCTAGCACAGATACGCAGTATTTT
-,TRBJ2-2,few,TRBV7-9,CASSTGQNTGELFF,TGTGCCAGCAGCACGGGACAGAACACCGGGGAGCTGTTTTTT
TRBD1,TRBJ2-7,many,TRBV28,CASRPVRGPYEQYF,TGTGCCAGCAGACCCGTAAGGGGGCCCTACGAGCAGTACTTC
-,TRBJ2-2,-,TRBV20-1,CSASNVEGNTGELFF,TGCAGTGCTTCAAATGTCGAAGGAAACACCGGGGAGCTGTTTTTT
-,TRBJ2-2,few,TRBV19,CASSRGAGQASTGELFF,TGTGCCAGTAGTCGGGGAGCGGGTCAAGCTAGCACCGGGGAGCTGTTTTTT
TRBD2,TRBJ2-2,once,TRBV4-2,CASSQDPSGVGELFF,TGTGCCAGCAGCCAAGACCCTAGCGGGGTCGGGGAGCTGTTTTTT
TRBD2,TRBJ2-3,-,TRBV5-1,CASSQGLAGGVDTDTQYF,TGCGCCAGCAGCCAAGGGCTAGCGGGAGGCGTGGACACAGATACGCAGTATTTT
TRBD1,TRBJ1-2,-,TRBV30,CAWSGTGDDGYTF,TGTGCCTGGAGTGGGACAGGGGACGATGGCTACACCTTC
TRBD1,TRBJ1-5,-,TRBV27,CASTQGFGSNQPQHF,TGTGCCAGCACACAGGGGTTCGGGAGCAATCAGCCCCAGCATTTT
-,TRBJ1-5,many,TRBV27,CASSFKDSNQPQHF,TGTGCCAGCAGTTTTAAGGACAGCAATCAGCCCCAGCATTTT
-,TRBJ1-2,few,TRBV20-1,CSAKTGLSYGYTF,TGCAGTGCCAAAACAGGGTTGAGCTATGGCTACACCTTC
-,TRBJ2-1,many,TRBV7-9,CASSLVQGEQFF,TGTGCCAGCAGCTTAGTCCAGGGGGAGCAGTTCTTC
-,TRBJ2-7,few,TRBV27,CASSSESSYEQYF,TGTGCCAGCAGTTCCGAAAGCTCCTACGAGCAGTACTTC
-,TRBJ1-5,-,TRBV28,CASSLPNRGRGSNQPQHF,TGTGCCAGCAGTTTGCCGAACCGGGGCCGGGGGAGCAATCAGCCCCAGCATTTT
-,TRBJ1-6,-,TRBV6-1,CASMGSSYNSPLHF,TGTGCCAGCATGGGGAGCTCCTATAATTCACCCCTCCACTTT
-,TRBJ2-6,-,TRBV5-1,CASSLDWGSGSGANVLTF,TGCGCCAGCAGCTTGGATTGGGGCAGCGGCTCTGGGGCCAACGTCCTGACTTTC
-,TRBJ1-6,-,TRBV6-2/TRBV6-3,CASSATPRGSYNSPLHF,TGTGCCAGCAGTGCCACCCCTCGGGGCTCCTATAATTCACCCCTCCACTTT
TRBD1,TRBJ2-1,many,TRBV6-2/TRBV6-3,CASSRTGTGYNEQFF,TGTGCCAGCAGTCGAACCGGGACAGGGTACAATGAGCAGTTCTTC
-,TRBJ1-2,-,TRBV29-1,CSALNSYGYTF,TGCAGCGCCCTTAACTCTTATGGCTACACCTTC
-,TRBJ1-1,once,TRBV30,CASDLGNTEAFF,TGTGCCTCAGATTTGGGGAACACTGAAGCTTTCTTT
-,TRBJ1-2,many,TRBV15,CATSRDRGPRYGYTF,TGTGCCACCAGCAGAGATCGCGGCCCCCGCTATGGCTACACCTTC
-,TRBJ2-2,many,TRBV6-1,CASRVGTFTGELFF,TGTGCCAGCAGGGTCGGGACCTTCACCGGGGAGCTGTTTTTT
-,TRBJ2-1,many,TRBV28,CASSLLDNSYNEQFF,TGTGCCAGCAGTTTGCTAGATAACTCCTACAATGAGCAGTTCTTC
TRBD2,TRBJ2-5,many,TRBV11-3,CASSSGGGTQYF,TGTGCCAGCAGCTCGGGGGGGGGTACCCAGTACTTC
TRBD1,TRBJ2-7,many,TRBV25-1,CASTEDRGTYEQYF,TGTGCCAGCACTGAGGACAGGGGCACCTACGAGCAGTACTTC
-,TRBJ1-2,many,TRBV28,CASVSTGKVDYGYTF,TGTGCCAGTGTCAGCACAGGGAAAGTTGACTATGGCTACACCTTC
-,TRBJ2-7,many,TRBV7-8,CASSLGRGGYEQYF,TGTGCCAGCAGCTTAGGCAGGGGTGGATACGAGCAGTACTTC
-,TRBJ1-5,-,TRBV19,CASRPRGAYQPQHF,TGTGCCAGTAGGCCCAGGGGAGCCTATCAGCCCCAGCATTTT
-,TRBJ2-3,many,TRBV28,CASSLRGAGTDTQYF,TGTGCCAGCAGTTTAAGAGGGGCGGGCACAGATACGCAGTATTTT
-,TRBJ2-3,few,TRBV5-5,CASSLYGGPFPDTQYF,TGTGCCAGCAGCTTGTACGGGGGTCCCTTCCCAGATACGCAGTATTTT
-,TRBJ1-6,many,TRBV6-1,CASTRGRSYSPLHF,TGTGCCAGCACAAGGGGACGTTCGTATTCACCCCTCCACTTT
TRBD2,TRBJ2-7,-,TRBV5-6,CASSLWGGRVSYEQYF,TGTGCCAGCAGCTTGTGGGGGGGACGGGTCTCCTACGAGCAGTACTTC
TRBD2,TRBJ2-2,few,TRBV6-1,CASSRTSGSHGELFF,TGTGCCAGCAGTCGGACTAGCGGGAGTCACGGGGAGCTGTTTTTT
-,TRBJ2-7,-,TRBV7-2,CASSSSLSALEQYF,TGTGCCAGCAGCTCCTCGTTGTCCGCTCTCGAGCAGTACTTC
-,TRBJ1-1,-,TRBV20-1,CSASGGGVITEAFF,TGCAGTGCTAGTGGGGGAGGGGTAATCACTGAAGCTTTCTTT
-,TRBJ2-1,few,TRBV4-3,CASSLLAEGNEQFF,TGCGCCAGCAGTCTACTAGCCGAGGGCAATGAGCAGTTCTTC
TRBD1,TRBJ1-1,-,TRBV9,CASSVEGQGEAFF,TGTGCCAGCAGCGTAGAGGGACAGGGCGAAGCTTTCTTT
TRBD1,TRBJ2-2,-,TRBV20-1,CSARDGTGSPGELFF,TGCAGTGCTAGAGATGGGACAGGGAGCCCCGGGGAGCTGTTTTTT
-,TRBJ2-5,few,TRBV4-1,CASSQDFFYQETQYF,TGCGCCAGCAGCCAAGATTTCTTTTACCAAGAGACCCAGTACTTC
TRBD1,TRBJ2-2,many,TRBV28,CASSPDRAGRELFF,TGTGCCAGCAGTCCCGACAGGGCCGGCAGGGAGCTGTTTTTT
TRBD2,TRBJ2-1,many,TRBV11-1,CASSLSGLVYNEQFF,TGTGCCAGCAGCTTATCGGGACTAGTCTACAATGAGCAGTTCTTC
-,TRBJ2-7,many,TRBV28,CASRLEGGNYEQYF,TGTGCCAGCAGATTAGAAGGGGGGAACTACGAGCAGTACTTC